Presented here are 23 T cell receptor beta chains from one specimen sequenced in a study of cytomegalovirus exposure and HLA in healthy donors. Primers for the PCR totalled 60 Vbeta and 13 Jbeta. Libraries were prepared by immunoSEQ multiplex PCR; TCRdb keeps only in-frame clonotypes and omits some of them. In the table there are some 240,000 clones, around 90% of which are singletons. The specimen was PBMCs. Every receptor here comes from a girl aged 2-15 years in good health and CMV-seronegative.

The CDR3 protein is CASSLGDRLNTEAFF. The CDR3 DNA follows: TGTGCCAGCAGCTTAGGGGACAGATTGAACACTGAAGCTTTCTTT. The chain recombines TRBV7-8 with TRBJ1-1; 7 bases are shared with TRBD1. The CDR3 runs to 15 residues. CDR1 is SGHVS and CDR2 is FQNEAQ in the germline V gene. V trimming: 1 base; J trimming: 0 bases; junction bases outside the gene matches: 2.

The rearrangement uses TRBV7-3 and TRBJ2-1, with 9 bases fitting TRBD2. The CDR3 spans 15 residues. From germline, CDR1 is SGHTA and CDR2 FQGTGA. V lost 5 bases to trimming and J lost 3 bases; unmatched junction nucleotides: 5. CDR3: CASSLERGDYNEQFF. DNA for the CDR3: TGTGCCAGCAGCCTGGAGCGGGGGGACTACAATGAGCAGTTCTTC.

J is TRBJ1-3 and V is TRBV9; possibly TRBD1 for D (5 bases). The CDR3 length is 16 residues. From germline, CDR1 is SGDLS and CDR2 YYNGEE. V was shortened by 0 bases and J by 0 bases, with 10 bases between the two germline ends. The CDR3 DNA is TGTGCCAGCAGCGTAGGTCTGACAGTCTCTGGAAACACCATATATTTT. Residues: CASSVGLTVSGNTIYF.

The chain employs TRBV18 and TRBJ2-7; 9 nucleotides agree with TRBD1. Germline CDR1 KGHSH, CDR2 LQKENI. V dropped 5 bases and J dropped 3; count of bases not matched to a gene: 5. The CDR3 contains 14 residues. The CDR3 protein is CASSFGTGLYEQYF. CDR3 coding DNA: TGTGCCAGCTCATTTGGGACAGGGCTCTACGAGCAGTACTTC.

This chain connects TRBV10-3 to TRBJ2-7; D not resolved. This CDR3 comprises 14 residues. Deletions cut 2 bases from V and 0 bases from J, with 8 bases between. Germline CDR1 is ENHRY and CDR2 is SYGVKD. The CDR3 sequence: CAISELPTSYEQYF. The CDR3 DNA is TGTGCCATCAGTGAGCTTCCTACCTCCTACGAGCAGTACTTC.

The CDR3 here is CASSSPRAGNGYTF. The CDR3 DNA reads TGTGCCAGCAGTTCCCCCCGGGCAGGGAATGGCTACACCTTC. The gene calls are TRBV27 and TRBJ1-2; D possibly corresponds to TRBD1 (5 bases). This CDR3 has 14 residues. Trimming cost V 4 bases and J 6 bases, with 15 bases left between them. CDR1 is MNHEY, CDR2 SMNVEV, per germline (reference sequence).

V and J are TRBV5-6 and TRBJ2-7; 9 bases map to TRBD2. The germline V gene encodes CDR1 SGHDT and CDR2 YYEEEE. The junction had 4 bases not matched to a gene; V was cut back by 1 base and J by 5 bases. CDR3 length equals 14 residues. CDR3 coding DNA: TGTGCCAGCAGCTTGACGGGACTAGCCCACGAGCAGTACTTC. Its translation: CASSLTGLAHEQYF.

The rearrangement uses TRBV4-2 and TRBJ2-1, with 11 positions matching TRBD2. V was clipped by 2 bases and J by 9 bases; unmatched bases: 6. Germline loops: CDR1 LGHNA, CDR2 YNFKEQ. The CDR3 runs to 15 residues. The CDR3 bases are TGTGCCAGCAGCCAATTAGCGGGGGGGAGCATTGAGCAGTTCTTC. It specifies CASSQLAGGSIEQFF.

The V and J genes are TRBV6-5 and TRBJ1-2; a weak D match, TRBD1 (6 bases). The CDR3 length is 13 residues. V gave up 6 bases and J gave up 4 bases, with 12 bases separating them. Germline CDR1 and CDR2: MNHEY and SVGAGI. The CDR3 spells CASSPDRFYGYTF. DNA of the CDR3: TGTGCCAGCAGCCCCGACAGGTTCTATGGCTACACCTTC.

The rearrangement uses TRBV6-5 and TRBJ1-1, with 7 bases lining up with TRBD1. The V segment lost 3 bases and the J segment 0 bases; nucleotides outside the gene matches: 4. The germline gives CDR1 MNHEY, CDR2 SVGAGI. The CDR3 length is 15 residues. The CDR3 loop reads CASSYGDRLNTEAFF. The DNA of the CDR3 is TGTGCCAGCAGTTATGGGGACAGATTGAACACTGAAGCTTTCTTT.

The chain has TRBV5-6 and TRBJ2-1, with 7 bases identical to TRBD1. The CDR3 length is 15 residues. Germline loops: CDR1 SGHDT, CDR2 YYEEEE. The V and J ends lost 5 bases and 4 bases, in that order; junction bases with no gene match: 9. CDR3 sequence reads: CASRYRGSIYNEQFF. In DNA form, the CDR3 reads TGTGCCAGCAGATACAGGGGATCGATTTACAATGAGCAGTTCTTC.

J is TRBJ1-5 and V is TRBV28; 7 nucleotides agree with TRBD1. This CDR3 comprises 16 residues. Germline CDR1 MDHEN, CDR2 SYDVKM. V was pared by 2 bases and J by 4 bases, with 8 bases of the junction left unmatched. The CDR3, as DNA: TGTGCCAGCAGTTTACACGCCGGACAGGTAAATCAGCCCCAGCATTTT. Protein product: CASSLHAGQVNQPQHF.

CDR3 coding DNA: TGTGCCAGCAGTCTGACTATAAGAGATGAGCAGTTCTTC. This encodes CASSLTIRDEQFF. This sequence joins TRBV6-5 and TRBJ2-1; tentative D call: TRBD2 (5 bases). Germline-derived CDR1 and CDR2 are MNHEY and SVGAGI. The CDR3 has 13 residues. Trimming took off 5 bases at V and 8 bases at J, with 13 bases between the two ends.

The V and J genes are TRBV7-2 and TRBJ2-2, with D maybe TRBD2 (7 bases). The germline gives CDR1 SGHTA, CDR2 FQGNSA. The CDR3 is 15 residues long. V shed 5 bases and J shed 5 bases, with 15 bases lying between them. CDR3 amino acids: CASSPGGRGTGELFF. In DNA form, the CDR3 reads TGTGCCAGCAGCCCGGGGGGCAGGGGAACCGGGGAGCTGTTTTTT.

The V call is TRBV30, the J call TRBJ1-6, with D unresolved. CDR1 GTSNPN and CDR2 SVGIG come from the germline V gene (reference sequence). Trimming left V 3 bases short and J 9 bases short, with 12 bases between. The CDR3 runs 13 residues. The CDR3 DNA reads as TGTGCCTGGAGCTCGGACGGGAGTTCACCCCTCCACTTT. It codes for CAWSSDGSSPLHF.

V and J are TRBV19 and TRBJ2-7; possible D gene TRBD1, 6 bases. The germline V gene encodes CDR1 LNHDA and CDR2 SQIVND (reference sequence). The V end was cut by 6 bases, the J end by 2 bases, with 14 bases between. The CDR3 runs to 14 residues. The CDR3 spells CASSPGHRAYEQYF. The DNA of the CDR3 is TGTGCCAGTAGCCCGGGACATCGCGCCTACGAGCAGTACTTC. Together with reference TRBV19 and TRBJ2-7, the CDR3 gives the full variable domain: DGGITQSPKYLFRKEGQNVTLSCEQNLNHDAMYWYRQDPGQGLRLIYYSQIVNDFQKGDIAEGYSVSREKKESFPLTVTSAQKNPTAFYLCASSPGHRAYEQYFGPGTRLTVT.

The chain is built from TRBV6-9 and TRBJ2-7; possible D gene TRBD1, 5 bases. The CDR3 has 13 residues. With 7 bases removed from V and 3 bases from J, the gap between germline ends came to 13 bases. Per germline, CDR1 MNHGY and CDR2 SVAAGI. The CDR3 protein is CASKDTERYEQYF. The DNA of the CDR3 is TGTGCCAGCAAGGACACCGAACGCTACGAGCAGTACTTC.

Comments on this clone: Germline and junction disagree at one end, which may indicate a read error. The J gene is TRBJ2-2, the V gene TRBV7-9, with D perhaps TRBD2 (6 bases). Germline V gene lookup returns CDR1 SEHNR and CDR2 FQNEAQ (reference sequence). CDR3 size: 16 residues. The CDR3 bases are TGTTCCAGCAGCTGGGGGGAGTCCACGAACACCGGGGAGCTGTTTTTT. Protein product: CSSSWGESTNTGELFF.

This clone was found once. The rearrangement uses TRBV4-1 and TRBJ2-5, with 12 positions matching TRBD2. This CDR3 has 18 amino acids. The V gene's germline CDR1 is MGHRA and CDR2 YSYEKL. The V segment lost 2 bases and the J segment 4 bases; nucleotides outside the gene matches: 11. The CDR3 DNA follows: TGCGCCAGCAGCCAAAGTACGTCTAGCGGGAGGGCCAGAGAGACCCAGTACTTC. As protein: CASSQSTSSGRARETQYF.

This chain joins TRBV7-9 and TRBJ1-4; 7 bases fit TRBD1. The CDR3 sequence is 19 residues long. The germline CDR1 and CDR2 sequences are SEHNR and FQNEAQ (reference sequence). J lost 0 bases, V lost 2 bases, and 12 bases had no gene match. CDR3: CASSLREQGLRTTNEKLFF. In DNA, the CDR3 is TGTGCCAGCAGCTTACGGGAACAGGGGTTGAGGACAACTAATGAAAAACTGTTTTTT.

The CDR3 reads CAWSVHERIQGWKAFF. For the CDR3, the DNA is TGTGCCTGGAGTGTACATGAGAGGATACAGGGGTGGAAAGCTTTCTTT. The gene calls are TRBV30 and TRBJ1-1; 7 bases map to TRBD1. V was clipped by 0 bases and J by 9 bases; unmatched bases: 16. The germline V gene has CDR1 GTSNPN and CDR2 SVGIG (reference sequence). CDR3 length equals 16 residues.

The CDR3 DNA reads TGTGCCAGCAGCTTAGAAGGTGGGCATAACTATGGCTACACCTTC. It encodes CASSLEGGHNYGYTF. The V and J genes are TRBV11-2 and TRBJ1-2; D is unclear. Germline V lookup: CDR1 SGHAT, CDR2 FQNNGV. The ends were cut back, 0 bases at V and 1 base at J, with 9 bases in the middle. The CDR3 has 15 amino acids.

This rearrangement joins TRBV7-8 to TRBJ2-1; maybe TRBD2 (6 bases). In germline, CDR1 is SGHVS, CDR2 FQNEAQ. Trimming removed 8 bases from V and 5 bases from J, with 19 bases in between. CDR3 length: 15 residues. The CDR3 DNA reads as TGTGCCAGCGAACCAAAAACCCTAGCGAACAATGAGCAGTTCTTC. Its translation is CASEPKTLANNEQFF.